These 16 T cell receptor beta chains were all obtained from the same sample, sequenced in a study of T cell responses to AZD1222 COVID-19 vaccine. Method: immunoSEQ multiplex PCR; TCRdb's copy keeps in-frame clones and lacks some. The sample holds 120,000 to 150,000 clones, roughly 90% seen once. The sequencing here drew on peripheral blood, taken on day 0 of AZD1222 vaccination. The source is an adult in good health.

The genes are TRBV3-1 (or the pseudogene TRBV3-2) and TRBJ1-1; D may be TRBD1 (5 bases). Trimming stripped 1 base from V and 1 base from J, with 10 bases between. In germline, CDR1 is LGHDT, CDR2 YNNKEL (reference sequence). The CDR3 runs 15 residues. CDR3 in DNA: TGTGCCAGCAGCCAAGGCCTGGGGGGGAACACTGAAGCTTTCTTT. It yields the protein CASSQGLGGNTEAFF.

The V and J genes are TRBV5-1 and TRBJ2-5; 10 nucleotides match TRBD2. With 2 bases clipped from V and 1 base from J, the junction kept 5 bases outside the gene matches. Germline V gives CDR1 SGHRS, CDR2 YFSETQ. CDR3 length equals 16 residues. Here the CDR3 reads CASSFASGGFQETQYF. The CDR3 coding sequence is TGCGCCAGCAGCTTTGCTAGCGGGGGCTTCCAAGAGACCCAGTACTTC. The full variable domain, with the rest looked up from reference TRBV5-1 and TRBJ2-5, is KAGVTQTPRYLIKTRGQQVTLSCSPISGHRSVSWYQQTPGQGLQFLFEYFSETQRNKGNFPGRFSGRQFSNSRSEMNVSTLELGDSALYLCASSFASGGFQETQYFGPGTRLLVL.

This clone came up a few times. Written as DNA, the CDR3 is TGTGCCAGCTCACCACAGGTATTAGCGGGAGGCTTCAGCTCCTACAATGAGCAGTTCTTC. This sequence encodes CASSPQVLAGGFSSYNEQFF. V usage is TRBV18 and J usage is TRBJ2-1; 10 bases align to TRBD2. This CDR3 is built from 20 residues. The V gene's germline CDR1 is KGHSH and CDR2 LQKENI. V was clipped by 1 base and J by 0 bases; unmatched bases: 12.

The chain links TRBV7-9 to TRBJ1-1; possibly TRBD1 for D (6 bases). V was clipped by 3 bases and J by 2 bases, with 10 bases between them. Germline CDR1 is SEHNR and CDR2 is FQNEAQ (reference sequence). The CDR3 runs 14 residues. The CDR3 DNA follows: TGTGCCAGCAGCTTTGGGACACTCAACACTGAAGCTTTCTTT. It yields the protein CASSFGTLNTEAFF.

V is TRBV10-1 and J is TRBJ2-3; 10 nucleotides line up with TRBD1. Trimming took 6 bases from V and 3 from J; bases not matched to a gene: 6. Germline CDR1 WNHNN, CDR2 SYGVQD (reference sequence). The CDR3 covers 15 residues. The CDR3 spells CASSGGQGRTDTQYF. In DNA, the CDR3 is TGCGCCAGCAGCGGGGGACAGGGGAGGACAGATACGCAGTATTTT.

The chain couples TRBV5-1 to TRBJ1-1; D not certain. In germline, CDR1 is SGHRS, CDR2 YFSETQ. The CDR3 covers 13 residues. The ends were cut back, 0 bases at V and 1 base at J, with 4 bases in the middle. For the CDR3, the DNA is TGCGCCAGCAGCTTGGACTCGAACACTGAAGCTTTCTTT. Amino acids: CASSLDSNTEAFF. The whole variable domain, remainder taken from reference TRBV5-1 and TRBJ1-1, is KAGVTQTPRYLIKTRGQQVTLSCSPISGHRSVSWYQQTPGQGLQFLFEYFSETQRNKGNFPGRFSGRQFSNSRSEMNVSTLELGDSALYLCASSLDSNTEAFFGQGTRLTVV.

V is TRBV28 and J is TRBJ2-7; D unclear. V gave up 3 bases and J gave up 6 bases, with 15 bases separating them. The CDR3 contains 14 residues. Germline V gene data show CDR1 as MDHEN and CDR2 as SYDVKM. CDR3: CASSLVIGVSEQYF. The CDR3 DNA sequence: TGTGCCAGCAGTTTGGTGATCGGCGTGAGCGAGCAGTACTTC. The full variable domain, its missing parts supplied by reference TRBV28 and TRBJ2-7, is DVKVTQSSRYLVKRTGEKVFLECVQDMDHENMFWYRQDPGLGLRLIYFSYDVKMKEKGDIPEGYSVSREKKERFSLILESASTNQTSMYLCASSLVIGVSEQYFGPGTRLTVT.

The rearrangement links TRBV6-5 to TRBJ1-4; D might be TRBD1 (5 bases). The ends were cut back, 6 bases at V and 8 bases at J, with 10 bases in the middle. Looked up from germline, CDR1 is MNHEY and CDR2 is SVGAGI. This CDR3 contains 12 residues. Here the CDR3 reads CASREGKEKLFF. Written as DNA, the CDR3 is TGTGCCAGCAGGGAGGGGAAAGAAAAACTGTTTTTT.

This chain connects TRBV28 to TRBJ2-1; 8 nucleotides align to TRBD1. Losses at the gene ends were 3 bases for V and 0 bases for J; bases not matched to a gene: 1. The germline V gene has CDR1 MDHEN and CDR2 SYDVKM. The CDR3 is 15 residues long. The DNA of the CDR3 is TGTGCCAGCAGTTTTGGGACAGGCTCCTACAATGAGCAGTTCTTC. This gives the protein CASSFGTGSYNEQFF.

The CDR3 protein is CASSFLRDGTEAFF. The CDR3 DNA follows: TGCGCCAGCAGCTTCCTTAGGGACGGCACTGAAGCTTTCTTT. This chain links TRBV5-1 with TRBJ1-1, with a weak D call TRBD1 (5 bases). The CDR3 extends over 14 amino acids. In germline, CDR1 is SGHRS, CDR2 YFSETQ. Deletions cut 2 bases from V and 4 bases from J, with 12 bases between.

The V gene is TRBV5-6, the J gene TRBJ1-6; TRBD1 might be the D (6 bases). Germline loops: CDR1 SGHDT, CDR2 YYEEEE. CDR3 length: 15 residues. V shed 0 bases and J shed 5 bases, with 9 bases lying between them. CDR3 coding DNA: TGTGCCAGCAGCTTGGTTGACAGGAATAATTCACCCCTCCACTTT. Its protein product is CASSLVDRNNSPLHF. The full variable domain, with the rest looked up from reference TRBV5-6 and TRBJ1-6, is DAGVTQSPTHLIKTRGQQVTLRCSPKSGHDTVSWYQQALGQGPQFIFQYYEEEERQRGNFPDRFSGHQFPNYSSELNVNALLLGDSALYLCASSLVDRNNSPLHFGNGTRLTVT.

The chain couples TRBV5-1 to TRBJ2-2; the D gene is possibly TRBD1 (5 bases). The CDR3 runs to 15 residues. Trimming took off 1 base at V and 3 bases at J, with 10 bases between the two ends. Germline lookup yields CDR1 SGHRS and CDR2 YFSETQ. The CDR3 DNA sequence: TGCGCCAGCAGCTTGCTGGGGCAGTACACCGGGGAGCTGTTTTTT. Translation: CASSLLGQYTGELFF.

CDR3 loop: CASTPGGTTGYEQYF. The CDR3 DNA reads TGTGCCAGCACCCCCGGGGGCACCACCGGGTACGAGCAGTACTTC. This chain connects TRBV7-9 to TRBJ2-7; either TRBD1 or TRBD2 may fit D (6 bases each). With 7 bases removed from V and 4 bases from J, the gap between germline ends came to 20 bases. CDR3 size: 15 residues. In germline, CDR1 is SEHNR, CDR2 FQNEAQ (reference sequence). The complete variable domain, with remaining parts taken from reference TRBV7-9 and TRBJ2-7, reads DTGVSQNPRHKITKRGQNVTFRCDPISEHNRLYWYRQTLGQGPEFLTYFQNEAQLEKSRLLSDRFSAERPKGSFSTLEIQRTEQGDSAMYLCASTPGGTTGYEQYFGPGTRLTVT.

The CDR3 DNA follows: TGTGCCAGCAGTCGGGACGGGCCAAATCAGCCCCAGCATTTT. This gives the protein CASSRDGPNQPQHF. V gene TRBV28 combines with J gene TRBJ1-5; D may be TRBD1 (5 bases). This CDR3 is built from 14 residues. Germline values: CDR1 MDHEN, CDR2 SYDVKM. V lost 5 bases and J 4 bases, leaving 12 bases between the germline ends.

The CDR3 here is CSVEKGVGSDYEQYF. CDR3 in DNA: TGCAGCGTTGAGAAGGGGGTCGGGAGCGACTACGAGCAGTACTTC. V and J are TRBV29-1 and TRBJ2-7; tentatively, D is TRBD1 or TRBD2 (6 bases each). Germline V gene lookup returns CDR1 SQVTM and CDR2 ANQGSEA. V lost 3 bases to trimming and J lost 3 bases, with 18 bases between them. CDR3 size: 15 residues.

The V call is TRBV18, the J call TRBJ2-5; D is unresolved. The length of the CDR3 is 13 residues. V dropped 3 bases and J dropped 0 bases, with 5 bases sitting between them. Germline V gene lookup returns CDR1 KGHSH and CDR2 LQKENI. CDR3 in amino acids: CASSPQNQETQYF. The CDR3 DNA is TGTGCCAGCTCACCCCAGAACCAAGAGACCCAGTACTTC.